The 24 T cell receptor beta chains below were found in one sample sequenced in a study of early T cells in non-severe SARS-CoV-2 infection. TCRdb re-derived calls from the 5' RACE reads in MiXCR, one entry per CDR3 protein. The sample has some 40,000 distinct CDR3 sequences; 5% to 6% are singletons. Sequencing was performed on whole blood, taken at baseline. The receptors shown here come from an adult who was a healthcare worker with PCR-confirmed SARS-CoV-2 infection or an uninfected control (not recorded which).

Ten or more counts support this clonotype. CDR3 residues: CASGFTGDPQETQYF. CDR3 coding DNA: TGTGCTAGTGGTTTTACGGGGGACCCCCAAGAGACCCAGTACTTC. The rearrangement uses TRBV12-5 and TRBJ2-5; possible D gene TRBD2, 6 bases. V was trimmed by 3 bases and J by 1 base, leaving 12 bases between them. Germline CDR1 is LGHNT and CDR2 is FRNRAP. This CDR3 has 15 residues.

This clonotype occurred once. The chain couples TRBV9 to TRBJ2-7, with 10 bases aligning to TRBD2. The germline gives CDR1 SGDLS, CDR2 YYNGEE. The CDR3 sequence is 16 residues long. Unmatched junction bases numbered 8, after V lost 2 bases and J lost 3 bases. CDR3 nucleotides: TGTGCCAGCAGCGTCATAGCGGGAGGTCTTCTCTACGAGCAGTACTTC. This codes for CASSVIAGGLLYEQYF.

The chain recombines TRBV6-6 with TRBJ2-3; TRBD2 matches 11 bases. Losses at the gene ends were 8 bases for V and 9 bases for J; bases not matched to a gene: 13. Germline V CDR1 and CDR2: MNHNY, SVGAGI (reference sequence). The CDR3 totals 15 residues. Here the CDR3 reads CASSYSGRGGNTQYF. Written as DNA, the CDR3 is TGTGCCAGCTCCTATAGCGGGAGGGGGGGAAACACGCAGTATTTT.

The chain employs TRBV25-1 and TRBJ2-5; weak D call: TRBD2 (5 bases). This CDR3 is 12 amino acids long. Trimming took off 1 base at V and 5 bases at J, with 5 bases between the two ends. Germline lookup yields CDR1 MGHDK and CDR2 SYGVNS. The CDR3 loop reads CASSEWRETQYF. CDR3 coding DNA: TGTGCCAGCAGTGAATGGAGGGAGACCCAGTACTTC.

The rearrangement uses TRBV29-1 and TRBJ1-2, with D uncertain. This CDR3 is 12 amino acids long. Germline assignment: CDR1 SQVTM and CDR2 ANQGSEA. V was pared by 5 bases and J by 2 bases, with 9 bases between. CDR3: CSVFPPNYGYTF. The CDR3 DNA sequence: TGCAGCGTTTTTCCACCCAACTATGGCTACACCTTC.

This clonotype was detected a few times. The rearrangement uses TRBV29-1 and TRBJ1-2; D unresolved. In germline, CDR1 is SQVTM, CDR2 ANQGSEA. This CDR3 has 14 residues. The V end lost 1 base, the J end lost 5 bases, and 14 bases lay between the germline ends. The CDR3 DNA is TGCAGCGTTGAAGTAGAAGCTGAAAAATATGGCTACACCTTC. Translating gives CSVEVEAEKYGYTF.

This clonotype was observed a few times. The rearrangement joins TRBV21-1 to TRBJ2-7; the table assigns TRBD1, which was not confirmed against the DNA. TRBV21-1 is given as a pseudogene. The CDR3 contains 22 residues. DNA of the CDR3: TGTGCCAGCAGCAAAGAGTGGACAGGGGGCGGTGCGGGAGCCTCTCCGTGCCGAGAGCAGTACGTC. Protein product: CASSKEWTGGGAGASPCREQYV.

This clonotype was seen repeatedly, ten times or more. The rearrangement links TRBV5-8 to TRBJ2-1; 8 nucleotides agree with TRBD1. From germline, CDR1 is SGHTS and CDR2 YDEGEE. This CDR3 comprises 14 residues. V shed 4 bases and J 8 bases; nucleotides not matched to a gene: 8. In DNA form, the CDR3 reads TGTGCCAGCAGCCGCCGGACAGGGTTCGATGAGCAGTTCTTC. Translated, it gives CASSRRTGFDEQFF.

This clonotype was counted at least ten times. V usage is TRBV7-2 and J usage is TRBJ2-5; TRBD2 agrees at 7 bases. After removal of 5 bases from V and 13 bases from J, the junction contained 16 bases not matched to a gene. The CDR3 sequence is 14 residues long. CDR1 and CDR2 (germline): SGHTA, FQGNSA. The CDR3 here is CASSRGLRQGVPYF. CDR3 in DNA: TGTGCCAGCAGCCGGGGACTACGCCAGGGTGTTCCGTACTTC.

This clonotype was seen at least ten times. The rearrangement uses TRBV20-1 and TRBJ2-1, with TRBD2 matching over 10 bases. CDR1 DFQATT and CDR2 SNEGSKA come from the germline V gene (reference sequence). This CDR3 is 14 amino acids long. V lost 5 bases to trimming and J lost 7 bases; unmatched junction nucleotides: 8. The CDR3 region has the DNA TGCAGTGCTCACTCGGCTAGCGGGAGAAATGAGCAGTTCTTC. As protein: CSAHSASGRNEQFF.

In its sample, this clonotype was seen many times. J is TRBJ1-6 and V is TRBV27; D remains unclear. The V and J ends lost 1 base and 5 bases respectively, with 9 bases between them. Per germline, CDR1 MNHEY and CDR2 SMNVEV (reference sequence). The CDR3 has 15 amino acids. CDR3 in DNA: TGTGCCAGCAGTTTATTTCAGGCCGATAATTCACCCCTCCACTTT. Protein: CASSLFQADNSPLHF.

At least ten counts were recorded for this clonotype. The CDR3 nucleotides read TGTGCCAGCCGGGAGTGGGCGGAGAAGTTAAATGAGCAGTTCTTC. This codes for CASREWAEKLNEQFF. The rearrangement joins TRBV28 to TRBJ2-1; a weak D match, TRBD2 (6 bases). The germline V gene has CDR1 MDHEN and CDR2 SYDVKM. The CDR3 length is 15 residues. V shed 8 bases and J shed 7 bases, with 21 bases lying between them. Looking up the rest from reference TRBV28 and TRBJ2-1 gives the full variable domain: DVKVTQSSRYLVKRTGEKVFLECVQDMDHENMFWYRQDPGLGLRLIYFSYDVKMKEKGDIPEGYSVSREKKERFSLILESASTNQTSMYLCASREWAEKLNEQFFGPGTRLTVL.

This clonotype was recorded a few times. V and J are TRBV9 and TRBJ2-5; D not resolved. The V and J ends lost 0 bases and 4 bases respectively, with 10 bases between them. Germline CDR1 SGDLS, CDR2 YYNGEE. The CDR3 runs to 14 residues. The CDR3 loop is CASSVVPGSETQYF. The CDR3 DNA reads as TGTGCCAGCAGCGTAGTGCCAGGTTCAGAGACCCAGTACTTC.

This clonotype was recorded a few times. The rearrangement uses TRBV11-3 and TRBJ2-1; 11 bases are a match to TRBD2. The germline CDR1 and CDR2 sequences are SGHNT and YENEEA. CDR3 size: 15 residues. The V gene end was trimmed by 5 bases and the J gene end by 6 bases; junction bases not matched to a gene: 6. The CDR3 DNA is TGTGCCAGCAGCCCAAAGGGACTAGCGGCCAATGAGCAGTTCTTC. Residues: CASSPKGLAANEQFF. Filled out from reference TRBV11-3 and TRBJ2-1, the complete variable domain reads EAGVVQSPRYKIIEKKQPVAFWCNPISGHNTLYWYLQNLGQGPELLIRYENEEAVDDSQLPKDRFSAERLKGVDSTLKIQPAELGDSAVYLCASSPKGLAANEQFFGPGTRLTVL.

This clonotype was recorded many times. V usage is TRBV10-3 and J usage is TRBJ2-1, with TRBD2 matching over 7 bases. With V trimmed by 5 bases and J by 9 bases, 4 bases remained unmatched. Germline CDR1 reads ENHRY; CDR2 reads SYGVKD. The CDR3 loop spans 12 amino acids. In DNA form, the CDR3 reads TGTGCCATCAGTCTTACTAGCGCTGAGCAGTTCTTC. This gives the protein CAISLTSAEQFF.

Many counts were recorded for this clonotype. The rearrangement joins TRBV11-2 to TRBJ2-1, with 7 nucleotides matching TRBD1. The CDR3 is 15 residues long. The V and J ends lost 8 bases and 4 bases, in that order; junction bases with no gene match: 11. Looked up from germline, CDR1 is SGHAT and CDR2 is FQNNGV. CDR3 region: CASGTTGISYNEQFF. The CDR3, as DNA: TGTGCCAGCGGGACGACAGGGATCAGTTACAATGAGCAGTTCTTC.

There are a few counts of this clonotype. The CDR3 does not end in the conserved phenylalanine or tryptophan, so this is likely a read error. Because the CDR3's place on the DNA is in doubt, the DNA is left out and the CDR3 is given as listed by TCRdb. CDR3 residues: CASSTPGQGFSI. V gene TRBV3-1 combines with J gene TRBJ2-7; the table's D call of TRBD1 was not tested on the DNA. In germline, CDR1 is LGHDT, CDR2 YNNKEL (reference sequence). The CDR3 numbers 12 amino acids, ends counted.

This clonotype was detected ten times or more. The chain employs TRBV29-1 and TRBJ2-2; the D gene could be TRBD1 or TRBD2 (5 bases each). With 6 bases removed from V and 0 bases from J, the gap between germline ends came to 11 bases. This CDR3 comprises 14 residues. Germline-derived CDR1 and CDR2 are SQVTM and ANQGSEA. DNA of the CDR3: TGCAGCGTCCCCGGGACGGCGAACACCGGGGAGCTGTTTTTT. It specifies CSVPGTANTGELFF.

This clonotype was observed at least ten times. The chain combines TRBV5-4 with TRBJ2-3; a weak D match, TRBD2 (6 bases). Trimming took off 8 bases at V and 0 bases at J, with 10 bases between the two ends. Germline V CDR1 and CDR2: SGHNT, YYREEE (reference sequence). CDR3 length: 13 amino acids. The CDR3 bases are TGTGCCAGTGCGGGGCAGAGCACAGATACGCAGTATTTT. It specifies CASAGQSTDTQYF.

This clonotype was recorded many times. V gene TRBV19 combines with J gene TRBJ2-5; no reliable D call. The CDR3 consists of 15 residues. CDR1 and CDR2 (germline): LNHDA, SQIVND (reference sequence). Trimming stripped 8 bases from V and 1 base from J, with 17 bases between. CDR3 in amino acids: CASASSETSQETQYF. The DNA for the CDR3 is TGTGCCAGTGCTTCCTCCGAGACCTCCCAAGAGACCCAGTACTTC.

This clonotype has more than one count but fewer than ten. This chain connects TRBV2 to TRBJ2-3, with D hard to call. CDR1 and CDR2 (germline): SNHLY, FYNNEI. V was cut by 6 bases and J by 2 bases, with 12 bases left in between. The CDR3 has 14 residues. The CDR3 sequence: CASSNQGSTDTQYF. CDR3 sequence (DNA): TGTGCCAGCAGCAATCAAGGTTCCACAGATACGCAGTATTTT.

This clonotype was seen ten or more times. The V gene is TRBV11-2, the J gene TRBJ2-5, with D maybe TRBD1 (5 bases). The germline gives CDR1 SGHAT, CDR2 FQNNGV. The CDR3 has 16 residues. Trimming shortened V by 1 base and J by 1 base, and 13 bases separated the two germline ends. CDR3 sequence (DNA): TGTGCCAGCAGCTTAGGTGCAGGGCTTATCCAAGAGACCCAGTACTTC. It yields the protein CASSLGAGLIQETQYF.

This sequence joins TRBV19 and TRBJ1-2; D uncertain. Germline CDR1 reads LNHDA; CDR2 reads SQIVND (reference sequence). This CDR3 has 13 residues. V gave up 4 bases and J gave up 1 base, with 7 bases separating them. CDR3 DNA: TGTGCCAGTAGTACCGTGGGTAACTATGGCTACACCTTC. Protein sequence: CASSTVGNYGYTF. Combining the CDR3 with reference TRBV19 and TRBJ1-2 gives the whole variable domain DGGITQSPKYLFRKEGQNVTLSCEQNLNHDAMYWYRQDPGQGLRLIYYSQIVNDFQKGDIAEGYSVSREKKESFPLTVTSAQKNPTAFYLCASSTVGNYGYTFGSGTRLTVV.

This clonotype has more than one count but fewer than ten. The genes are TRBV30 and TRBJ1-3, with D unclear. Germline CDR1 reads GTSNPN; CDR2 reads SVGIG (reference sequence). This CDR3 is 12 amino acids long. The V and J ends lost 0 bases and 1 base respectively, with 1 base between them. CDR3 bases: TGTGCCTGGAGTGTATCTGGAAACACCATATATTTT. Residues: CAWSVSGNTIYF.